The text below deals with one T cell receptor (beta chain). Germline CDR1 is ENHRY and CDR2 is SYGVKD. V lost 10 bases, J lost 6 bases, and 13 bases stayed unmatched. This CDR3 is built from 15 residues. As processed by the authors: Reference gene primer amplification gave nucleated cell count estimates. The repertoire was sequenced with immunoSEQ multiplex PCR; TCRdb's copy has only in-frame clones and lacks some. V, J and clone size reflect that table, while D and trimming were determined from the DNA. The sample has fewer than 200,000 clones; 82% are singletons. These data come from a study of blood T cell repertoires in COVID-19. Study-wide context: Donors in the United States, Italy and Spain gave samples during acute or convalescent COVID-19.

The receptor was derived from an older woman with COVID-19, enrolled during active disease. The chain joins TRBV10-3 to TRBJ1-2, with 11 bases matching TRBD1. The sample comprised peripheral blood. The CDR3: CATRTGQGEWDGYTF. CDR3 DNA sequence: TGTGCCACGCGTACGGGACAGGGGGAATGGGATGGCTACACCTTC.